These 29 T cell receptor beta chains came from one sample sequenced in a study of blood T cells in healthy people across ages. Together with a sample-barcoded 5' primer, a J-beta primer mix was included in a second PCR lasting roughly 6 to 12 cycles. Each CDR3 protein gets one entry after TCRdb re-called the 5' RACE reads with MiXCR. Seen here are 1.5 million to 2 million distinct CDR3 sequences, approximately 50% observed once, and the top ten hold approximately 2%. Input material: blood. The receptor set was obtained from a woman aged 40 to 50 in good health.

The chain combines TRBV18 with TRBJ2-3; TRBD1 matches at 8 bases. V was pared by 1 base and J by 1 base, with 10 bases of the junction left unmatched. Germline V gene sequence: CDR1 KGHSH, CDR2 LQKENI. The length of the CDR3 is 18 residues. CDR3: CASSPLLGQGLRTDTQYF. The CDR3 DNA reads as TGTGCCAGCTCACCACTACTTGGACAGGGCCTTCGCACAGATACGCAGTATTTT.

The chain joins TRBV7-6 to TRBJ2-5; D is ambiguous. Germline V gene sequence: CDR1 SGHVS, CDR2 FNYEAQ. The CDR3 totals 15 residues. The V and J ends lost 3 bases and 0 bases respectively, with 11 bases between them. CDR3 protein: CASSFDLMYQETQYF. The CDR3 region has the DNA TGTGCCAGCAGCTTCGATTTAATGTACCAAGAGACCCAGTACTTC.

This sequence joins TRBV7-2 and TRBJ1-1; 10 bases line up with TRBD1. CDR3 size: 14 residues. V gave up 5 bases and J gave up 3 bases; unmatched junction bases: 3. Germline-derived CDR1 and CDR2 are SGHTA and FQGNSA. As DNA, the CDR3 is TGTGCCAGCAGCGCGGACAGGGGGTACACTGAAGCTTTCTTT. The encoded protein is CASSADRGYTEAFF. Filled out from reference TRBV7-2 and TRBJ1-1, the complete variable domain reads GAGVSQSPSNKVTEKGKDVELRCDPISGHTALYWYRQSLGQGLEFLIYFQGNSAPDKSGLPSDRFSAERTGGSVSTLTIQRTQQEDSAVYLCASSADRGYTEAFFGQGTRLTVV.

V usage is TRBV10-2 and J usage is TRBJ2-4, with D perhaps assigned TRBD1 or TRBD2 (5 bases each). The CDR3 contains 16 residues. V lost 0 bases and J 2 bases, leaving 11 bases between the germline ends. CDR1 is WSHSY and CDR2 is SAAADI in the germline V gene. DNA of the CDR3: TGCGCCAGCAGTGAGTCTAAGGGGACGACCAAAAACATTCAGTACTTC. Its protein is CASSESKGTTKNIQYF.

The chain joins TRBV3-1 to TRBJ2-1; TRBD1 is a possible D gene (6 bases). This CDR3 is 14 amino acids long. CDR1 LGHDT and CDR2 YNNKEL come from the germline V gene (reference sequence). The V gene lost 7 bases and the J gene lost 7 bases, with 17 bases spanning the gap. CDR3 nucleotide sequence: TGTGCCAGCAAGAGGGCAGGGGTTGAGAATGAGCAGTTCTTC. Translation gives CASKRAGVENEQFF.

This clonotype was counted many times. The gene calls are TRBV7-2 and TRBJ2-7; weak D call: TRBD2 (5 bases). CDR3 size: 13 residues. Germline loops: CDR1 SGHTA, CDR2 FQGNSA. Deletions cut 6 bases from V and 3 bases from J, with 12 bases between. CDR3 residues: CASSPDFSYEQYF. The CDR3 DNA reads TGTGCCAGCAGTCCGGACTTCAGCTACGAGCAGTACTTC.

This clonotype has only a few counts. The genes are TRBV27 and TRBJ1-4, with a weak D call TRBD1 (5 bases). The CDR3 is 16 residues long. Germline assignment: CDR1 MNHEY and CDR2 SMNVEV (reference sequence). Trimming pared 3 bases from V and 7 bases from J, leaving 18 bases between. CDR3 amino acids: CASSLRGTVLSEKLFF. In DNA, the CDR3 is TGTGCCAGCAGTTTGCGAGGGACCGTCCTGAGTGAAAAACTGTTTTTT. The whole variable domain, filled in from reference TRBV27 and TRBJ1-4, reads EAQVTQNPRYLITVTGKKLTVTCSQNMNHEYMSWYRQDPGLGLRQIYYSMNVEVTDKGDVPEGYKVSRKEKRNFPLILESPSPNQTSLYFCASSLRGTVLSEKLFFGSGTQLSVL.

V usage is TRBV12-3 or TRBV12-4 and J usage is TRBJ2-7; 10 bases are shared with TRBD2. The length of the CDR3 is 14 residues. The trim removed 8 bases at V and 5 bases at J, leaving 9 bases unmatched. The CDR3 spells CASCPAGGLNEQYF. In DNA form, the CDR3 reads TGTGCCAGCTGCCCAGCGGGGGGGCTCAACGAGCAGTACTTC.

The CDR3 reads CASSQDAGLAFYEQYF. The DNA for the CDR3 is TGCGCCAGCAGCCAAGATGCGGGACTAGCGTTTTACGAGCAGTACTTC. J is TRBJ2-5 and V is TRBV4-3; TRBD2 agrees at 10 bases. The J call could be wrong; TRBJ2-7 is a better fit for the DNA end. CDR1 LGHNA and CDR2 YSLEER come from the germline V gene. The CDR3 is 16 amino acids.

About this clonotype itself: A read error may explain this, as a much larger clone is one base away. The V gene is TRBV7-2, the J gene TRBJ2-7, with D perhaps TRBD2 (6 bases). From germline, CDR1 is SGHTA and CDR2 FQGNSA. The CDR3 runs to 13 residues. The CDR3 spells CASGFQGGYEQYF. The CDR3 bases are TGTGCCAGCGGCTTTCAGGGAGGCTACGAGCAGTACTTC.

The chain couples TRBV9 to TRBJ1-6; D is unresolved. This CDR3 is 14 amino acids long. V lost 6 bases and J lost 5, with 12 bases in between. Germline V gives CDR1 SGDLS, CDR2 YYNGEE. The CDR3: CASTPGVNNSPLHF. The DNA for the CDR3 is TGTGCCAGCACCCCCGGTGTGAATAATTCACCCCTCCACTTT.

The rearrangement joins TRBV9 to TRBJ2-1; 10 nucleotides match TRBD2. J gave up 4 bases and V 0 bases, and 13 bases lay outside the gene matches. Germline V gene sequence: CDR1 SGDLS, CDR2 YYNGEE. The CDR3 loop spans 19 amino acids. CDR3 sequence: CASSVGPTLLAGRYNEQFF. CDR3 DNA: TGTGCCAGCAGCGTAGGCCCAACCTTACTAGCGGGGCGATACAATGAGCAGTTCTTC.

This clonotype was seen a handful of times. The genes are TRBV4-3 and TRBJ2-3, with D unresolved. V shed 3 bases and J shed 2 bases, with 18 bases lying between them. The CDR3 covers 17 residues. The V gene's germline CDR1 is LGHNA and CDR2 YSLEER. DNA of the CDR3: TGCGCCAGCAGCCAGGAAGGCGGAAGGGATTTCACAGATACGCAGTATTTT. This encodes CASSQEGGRDFTDTQYF.

In the case of this clonotype: A read error may explain this, as a much larger clone is one base away. The chain links TRBV12-3 or TRBV12-4 to TRBJ2-7; maybe TRBD1 (6 bases). The CDR3 runs to 13 residues. CDR3 nucleotide sequence: TGTGCCGGCAGTTTCGGACAGACCTACGAGCAGTACTTC. It translates to CAGSFGQTYEQYF.

V is TRBV29-1 and J is TRBJ2-7; possible D gene TRBD1, 6 bases. CDR3 length: 13 residues. Trimming stripped 7 bases from V and 4 bases from J, with 17 bases between. Germline CDR1 is SQVTM and CDR2 is ANQGSEA. The CDR3 DNA follows: TGCAGCGCTGTGGGACACCAGCATTACGAGCAGTACTTC. Translating gives CSAVGHQHYEQYF.

The V and J genes are TRBV2 and TRBJ2-1, with TRBD2 matching over 15 bases. Germline V gene data show CDR1 as SNHLY and CDR2 as FYNNEI. J gave up 6 bases and V 6 bases, and 6 bases lay outside the gene matches. The CDR3 length is 16 residues. CDR3 region: CASRAGLAGGSNEQFF. As DNA, the CDR3 is TGTGCCAGCAGGGCGGGACTAGCGGGGGGCAGCAATGAGCAGTTCTTC.

This clonotype appeared a few times. The chain carries TRBV29-1 and TRBJ2-3, with TRBD1 matching 7 bases. The CDR3 consists of 14 residues. The trim removed 7 bases at V and 0 bases at J, leaving 7 bases unmatched. The V gene's germline CDR1 is SQVTM and CDR2 ANQGSEA. The CDR3 spells CSATRQGSTDTQYF. The CDR3 nucleotides read TGCAGCGCTACTCGACAGGGCAGCACAGATACGCAGTATTTT.

The chain links TRBV6-1 to TRBJ2-7; D could derive from TRBD1 or TRBD2 (5 bases each). The V gene's germline CDR1 is MNHNS and CDR2 SASEGT. The length of the CDR3 is 17 residues. Trimming cost V 7 bases and J 6 bases, with 28 bases left between them. The CDR3 spells CASKKGEGIGAAGEQYF. The CDR3 nucleotides are TGTGCCAGCAAAAAGGGTGAGGGTATCGGGGCCGCTGGCGAGCAGTACTTC.

This clonotype came up a few times. The chain's CDR3 is CASRTGTDSYNEQFF. The CDR3 DNA reads TGTGCCAGCAGGACCGGGACCGATTCCTACAATGAGCAGTTCTTC. The V call is TRBV4-2, the J call TRBJ2-1, with D perhaps matching TRBD1 or TRBD2 (5 bases each). V lost 6 bases, J lost 1 base, and 13 bases lay in between. The CDR3 contains 15 residues. Germline-derived CDR1 and CDR2 are LGHNA and YNFKEQ.

The chain employs TRBV5-1 and TRBJ2-3, with D perhaps given as TRBD1 or TRBD2 (5 bases each). The CDR3 runs 14 residues. CDR1 SGHRS and CDR2 YFSETQ come from the germline V gene. The germline V and J ends were trimmed by 2 bases and 2 bases, with 9 bases remaining between them. The CDR3 DNA reads as TGCGCCAGCAGCTTCCCAGGGACCACAGATACGCAGTATTTT. Translation: CASSFPGTTDTQYF.

This clonotype was counted between two and nine times. The junction and the germline gene differ at one end; a read error may be behind it. The rearrangement uses TRBV5-1 and TRBJ2-7; D not certain. CDR1 and CDR2 (germline): SGHRS, YFSETQ. The CDR3 contains 17 residues. CDR3 amino acids: CASSLRPGAKNSYEQYF. CDR3 DNA sequence: TGCGCCAGTAGCTTACGACCAGGTGCGAAGAACTCCTACGAGCAGTACTTC.

This clonotype was counted only a few times. The V gene is TRBV7-9, the J gene TRBJ2-5; 7 bases are a match to TRBD1. The germline V gene has CDR1 SEHNR and CDR2 FQNEAQ (reference sequence). The CDR3 is made up of 17 amino acids. J gave up 2 bases and V 4 bases, and 13 bases lay outside the gene matches. The CDR3 spells CASSSLPMDRSQETQYF. CDR3 sequence (DNA): TGTGCCAGCAGCTCCCTTCCTATGGACAGGAGTCAAGAGACCCAGTACTTC.

As to this clonotype: One end of the junction does not line up with germline, which may come from a read error. In DNA, the CDR3 is TGTGCCAGCAGTGTAAGGGGCAAAGACATTCAGTACTTC. It specifies CASSVRGKDIQYF. The chain is built from TRBV12-3 or TRBV12-4 and TRBJ2-7; D perhaps matches TRBD1 (5 bases). The J call may not be correct, given that the DNA end is closer to TRBJ2-4. CDR3 size: 13 residues.

This clonotype showed up just a few times. The chain recombines TRBV2 with TRBJ2-7, with unresolved D. In germline, CDR1 is SNHLY, CDR2 FYNNEI. This CDR3 has 13 residues. Trimming stripped 2 bases from V and 5 bases from J, with 10 bases between. CDR3 sequence: CASSERSYHEQYF. The CDR3 nucleotides are TGTGCCAGCAGTGAAAGATCTTACCACGAGCAGTACTTC.

This clonotype showed up many times. J is TRBJ2-5 and V is TRBV29-1, with no clear D. The V end was cut by 3 bases, the J end by 4 bases, with 6 bases between. This CDR3 spans 11 amino acids. In germline, CDR1 is SQVTM, CDR2 ANQGSEA. The CDR3 DNA reads TGCAGCGTTGAGATCGGAGAGACCCAGTACTTC. Its translation: CSVEIGETQYF.

This chain joins TRBV28 and TRBJ2-7; TRBD2 matches 8 bases. The V and J ends lost 6 bases and 7 bases, in that order; junction bases with no gene match: 5. The CDR3 extends over 12 amino acids. The germline V gene encodes CDR1 MDHEN and CDR2 SYDVKM. This CDR3 reads CASSGGAWEQYF. In nucleotides, the CDR3 is TGTGCCAGCAGCGGGGGGGCTTGGGAGCAGTACTTC.

The chain combines TRBV4-2 with TRBJ2-5; D possibly corresponds to TRBD2 (6 bases). The CDR3 totals 15 residues. Trimming removed 3 bases from V and 5 bases from J, with 16 bases in between. CDR1 is LGHNA, CDR2 YNFKEQ, per germline. Written as DNA, the CDR3 is TGTGCCAGCAGCCACCCCGGGGGAGCGTCCGAGACCCAGTACTTC. This gives the protein CASSHPGGASETQYF.

A few counts support this clonotype. The chain uses TRBV4-1 and TRBJ2-7; D is perhaps TRBD1 (5 bases). The germline gives CDR1 MGHRA, CDR2 YSYEKL. Trimming took off 2 bases at V and 2 bases at J, with 10 bases between the two ends. The CDR3 consists of 14 residues. In DNA, the CDR3 is TGCGCCAGCAGCCAATATCAGGGCCCCTACGAGCAGTACTTC. Translation gives CASSQYQGPYEQYF.

The V and J genes are TRBV7-2 and TRBJ2-1; D is ambiguous. V lost 6 bases to trimming and J lost 7 bases, with 7 bases between them. The CDR3 extends over 11 amino acids. Germline lookup yields CDR1 SGHTA and CDR2 FQGNSA. The CDR3 sequence: CASSRPNEQFF. The CDR3 bases are TGTGCCAGCAGTCGGCCTAATGAGCAGTTCTTC. The entire variable domain, with the rest obtained from reference TRBV7-2 and TRBJ2-1, is as follows: GAGVSQSPSNKVTEKGKDVELRCDPISGHTALYWYRQSLGQGLEFLIYFQGNSAPDKSGLPSDRFSAERTGGSVSTLTIQRTQQEDSAVYLCASSRPNEQFFGPGTRLTVL.